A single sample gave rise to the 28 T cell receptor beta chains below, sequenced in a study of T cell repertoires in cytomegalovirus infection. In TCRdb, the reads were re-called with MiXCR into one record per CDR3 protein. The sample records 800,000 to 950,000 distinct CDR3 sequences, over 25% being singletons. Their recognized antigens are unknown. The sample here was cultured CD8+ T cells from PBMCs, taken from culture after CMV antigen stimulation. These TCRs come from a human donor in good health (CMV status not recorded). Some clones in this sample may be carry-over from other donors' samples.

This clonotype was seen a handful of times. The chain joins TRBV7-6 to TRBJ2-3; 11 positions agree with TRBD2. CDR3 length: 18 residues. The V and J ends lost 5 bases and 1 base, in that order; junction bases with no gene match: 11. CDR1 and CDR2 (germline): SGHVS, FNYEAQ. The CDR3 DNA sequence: TGTGCCAGCAGCCCGGGGACTAGCGGCACGGCAGGCACAGATACGCAGTATTTT. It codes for CASSPGTSGTAGTDTQYF.

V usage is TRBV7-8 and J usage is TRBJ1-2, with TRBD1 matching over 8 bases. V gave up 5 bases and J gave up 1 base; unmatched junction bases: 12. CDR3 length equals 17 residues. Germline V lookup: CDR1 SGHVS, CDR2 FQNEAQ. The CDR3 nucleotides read TGTGCCAGCAGCCTGCCCCCCGGACAGGGACGTAACTATGGCTACACCTTC. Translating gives CASSLPPGQGRNYGYTF. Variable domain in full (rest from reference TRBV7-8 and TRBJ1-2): GAGVSQSPRYKVAKRGQDVALRCDPISGHVSLFWYQQALGQGPEFLTYFQNEAQLDKSGLPSDRFFAERPEGSVSTLKIQRTQQEDSAVYLCASSLPPGQGRNYGYTFGSGTRLTVV.

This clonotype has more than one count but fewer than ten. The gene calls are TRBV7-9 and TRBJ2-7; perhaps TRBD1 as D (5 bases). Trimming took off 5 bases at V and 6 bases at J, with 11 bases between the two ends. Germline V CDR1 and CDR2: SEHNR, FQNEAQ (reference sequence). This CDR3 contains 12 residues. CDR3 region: CASSPGHFEQYV. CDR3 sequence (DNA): TGTGCCAGCAGCCCAGGACACTTCGAGCAGTACGTC.

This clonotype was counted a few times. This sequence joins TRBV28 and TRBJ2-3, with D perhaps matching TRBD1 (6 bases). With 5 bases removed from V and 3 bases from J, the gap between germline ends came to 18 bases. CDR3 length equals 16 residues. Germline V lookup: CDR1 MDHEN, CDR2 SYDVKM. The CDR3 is CASSLLLQGSTDTQYF. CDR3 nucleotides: TGTGCCAGCAGTCTCCTGCTACAGGGTTCGACAGATACGCAGTATTTT.

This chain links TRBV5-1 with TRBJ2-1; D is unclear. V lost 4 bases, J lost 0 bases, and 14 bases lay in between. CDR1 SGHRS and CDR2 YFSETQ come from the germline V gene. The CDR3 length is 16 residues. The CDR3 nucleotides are TGCGCCAGCAGCCTACCGGGTATGGCCTCCTACAATGAGCAGTTCTTC. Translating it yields CASSLPGMASYNEQFF.

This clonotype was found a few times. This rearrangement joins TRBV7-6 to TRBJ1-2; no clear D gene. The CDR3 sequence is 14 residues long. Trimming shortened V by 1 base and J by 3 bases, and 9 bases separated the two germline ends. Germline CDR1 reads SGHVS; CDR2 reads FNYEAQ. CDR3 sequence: CASSLEGSHYGYTF. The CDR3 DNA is TGTGCCAGCAGCTTAGAGGGCAGCCACTATGGCTACACCTTC.

The CDR3: CASSPSPGTQHYEQYF. CDR3 sequence (DNA): TGTGCCAGCAGCCCCTCCCCCGGGACACAACATTACGAGCAGTACTTC. This rearrangement joins TRBV7-4 to TRBJ2-7, with D possibly TRBD1 on 6 matching bases. V lost 5 bases and J 4 bases, leaving 21 bases between the germline ends. Germline CDR1 and CDR2: SGHVT and SQSDAQ. This CDR3 region has 16 residues.

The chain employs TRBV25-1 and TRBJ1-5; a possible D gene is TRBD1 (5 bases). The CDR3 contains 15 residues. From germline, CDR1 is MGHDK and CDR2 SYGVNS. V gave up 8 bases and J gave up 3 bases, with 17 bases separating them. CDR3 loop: CASRPTGSLNQPQHF. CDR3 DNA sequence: TGTGCCAGCCGCCCCACAGGTTCACTCAATCAGCCCCAGCATTTT.

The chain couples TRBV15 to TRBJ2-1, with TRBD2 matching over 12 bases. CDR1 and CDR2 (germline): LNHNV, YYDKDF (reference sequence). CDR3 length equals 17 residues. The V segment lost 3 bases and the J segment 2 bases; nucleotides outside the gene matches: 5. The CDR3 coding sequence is TGTGCCACCAGCAGCCCTAGCGGGGGGGCCCCCTACAATGAGCAGTTCTTC. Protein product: CATSSPSGGAPYNEQFF.

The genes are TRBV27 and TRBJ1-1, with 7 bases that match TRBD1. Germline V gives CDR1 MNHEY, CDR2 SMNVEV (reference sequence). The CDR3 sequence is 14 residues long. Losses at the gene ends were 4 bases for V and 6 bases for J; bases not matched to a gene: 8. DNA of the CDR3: TGTGCCAGCAGTTCAACAGGGGCGGCCGCTGAAGCTTTCTTT. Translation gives CASSSTGAAAEAFF.

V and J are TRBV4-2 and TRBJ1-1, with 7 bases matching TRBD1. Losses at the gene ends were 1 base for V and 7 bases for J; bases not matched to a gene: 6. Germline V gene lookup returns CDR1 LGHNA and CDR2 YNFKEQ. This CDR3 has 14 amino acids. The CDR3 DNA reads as TGTGCCAGCAGCCAAGCTAGCAGGGGGGTTGAAGCTTTCTTT. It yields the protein CASSQASRGVEAFF.

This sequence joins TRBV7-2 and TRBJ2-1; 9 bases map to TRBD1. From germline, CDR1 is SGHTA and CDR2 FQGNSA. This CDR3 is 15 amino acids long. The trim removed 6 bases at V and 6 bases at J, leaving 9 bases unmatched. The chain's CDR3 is CASSPGTGFLNEQFF. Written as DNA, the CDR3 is TGTGCCAGCAGTCCCGGGACAGGGTTTCTCAATGAGCAGTTCTTC.

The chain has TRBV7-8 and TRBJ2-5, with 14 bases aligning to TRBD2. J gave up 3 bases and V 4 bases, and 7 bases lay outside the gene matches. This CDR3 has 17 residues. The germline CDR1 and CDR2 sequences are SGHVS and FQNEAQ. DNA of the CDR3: TGTGCCAGCAGCTCAGGACTAGCGGGGGGCTTTAAAGAGACCCAGTACTTC. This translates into CASSSGLAGGFKETQYF.

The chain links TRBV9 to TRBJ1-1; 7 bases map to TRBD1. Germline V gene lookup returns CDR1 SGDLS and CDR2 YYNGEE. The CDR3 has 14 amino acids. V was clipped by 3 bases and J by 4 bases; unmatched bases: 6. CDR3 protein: CASSERGLATEAFF. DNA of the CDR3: TGTGCCAGCAGCGAAAGGGGGCTAGCCACTGAAGCTTTCTTT.

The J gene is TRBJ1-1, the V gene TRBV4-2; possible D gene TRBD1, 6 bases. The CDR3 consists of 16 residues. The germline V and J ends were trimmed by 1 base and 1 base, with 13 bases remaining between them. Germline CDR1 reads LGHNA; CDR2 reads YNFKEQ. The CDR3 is CASSQVIGQRNTEAFF. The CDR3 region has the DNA TGTGCCAGCAGCCAAGTTATAGGACAGAGGAACACTGAAGCTTTCTTT.

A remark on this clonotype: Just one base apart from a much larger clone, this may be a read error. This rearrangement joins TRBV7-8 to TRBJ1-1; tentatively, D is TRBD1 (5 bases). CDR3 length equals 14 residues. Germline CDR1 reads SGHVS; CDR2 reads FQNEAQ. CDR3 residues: CVSRTGGGNTEAFF. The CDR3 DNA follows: TGTGTCAGCAGAACAGGAGGAGGGAACACTGAAGCTTTCTTT.

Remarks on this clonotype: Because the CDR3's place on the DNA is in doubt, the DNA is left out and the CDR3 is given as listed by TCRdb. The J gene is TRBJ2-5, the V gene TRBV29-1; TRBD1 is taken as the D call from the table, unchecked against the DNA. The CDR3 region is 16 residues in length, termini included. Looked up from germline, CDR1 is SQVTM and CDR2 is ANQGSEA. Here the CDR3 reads CSVDFRGVSPQETQYF.

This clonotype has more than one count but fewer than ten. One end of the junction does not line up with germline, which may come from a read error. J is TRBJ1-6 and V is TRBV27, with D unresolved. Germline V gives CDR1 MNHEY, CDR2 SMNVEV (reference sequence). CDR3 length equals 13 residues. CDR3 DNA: TGTGCCAGCACTTTAGGGAGAGGTTCACCCCTCCACTTT. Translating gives CASTLGRGSPLHF.

The CDR3 bases are TGCGCCAGCAGCCAAGCTTGGGACAGCTCCTACGAGCAGTACTTC. This codes for CASSQAWDSSYEQYF. The V call is TRBV4-1, the J call TRBJ2-7; the match to TRBD1 covers 7 bases. Trimming removed 1 base from V and 0 bases from J; junction bases left unmatched: 3. CDR1 and CDR2 (germline): MGHRA, YSYEKL. This CDR3 is 15 amino acids long.

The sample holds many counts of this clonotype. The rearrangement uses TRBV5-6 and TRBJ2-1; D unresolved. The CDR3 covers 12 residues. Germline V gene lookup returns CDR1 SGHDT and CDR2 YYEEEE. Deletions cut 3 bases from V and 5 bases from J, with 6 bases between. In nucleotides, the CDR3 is TGTGCCAGCAGCTCAGGAGACAATGAGCAGTTCTTC. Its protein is CASSSGDNEQFF.

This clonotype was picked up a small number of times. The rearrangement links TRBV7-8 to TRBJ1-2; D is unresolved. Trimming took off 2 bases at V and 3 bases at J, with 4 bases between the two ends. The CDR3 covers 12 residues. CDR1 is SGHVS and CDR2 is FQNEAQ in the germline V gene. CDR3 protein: CASSLTYYGYTF. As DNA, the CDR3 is TGTGCCAGCAGCTTAACTTACTATGGCTACACCTTC.

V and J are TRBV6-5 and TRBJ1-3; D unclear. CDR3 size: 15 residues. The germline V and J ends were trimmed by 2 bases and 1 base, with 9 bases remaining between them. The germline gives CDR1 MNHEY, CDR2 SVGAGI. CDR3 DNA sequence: TGTGCCAGCAGTTACACCGGGGTTTCTGGAAACACCATATATTTT. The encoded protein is CASSYTGVSGNTIYF.

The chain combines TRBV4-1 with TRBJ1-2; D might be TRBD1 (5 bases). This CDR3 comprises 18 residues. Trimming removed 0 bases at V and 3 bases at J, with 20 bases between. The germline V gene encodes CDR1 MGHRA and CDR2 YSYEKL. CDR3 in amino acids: CASSQDPTLGGSYYGYTF. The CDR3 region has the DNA TGCGCCAGCAGCCAAGATCCAACCCTTGGGGGATCCTACTATGGCTACACCTTC.

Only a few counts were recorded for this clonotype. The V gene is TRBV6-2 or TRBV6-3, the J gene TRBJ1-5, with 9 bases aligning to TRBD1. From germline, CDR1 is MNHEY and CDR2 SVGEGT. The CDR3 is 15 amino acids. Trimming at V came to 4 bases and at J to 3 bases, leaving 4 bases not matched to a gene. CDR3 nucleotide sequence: TGTGCCAGCAGTTTGGACAGGGGTTACAATCAGCCCCAGCATTTT. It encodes CASSLDRGYNQPQHF.

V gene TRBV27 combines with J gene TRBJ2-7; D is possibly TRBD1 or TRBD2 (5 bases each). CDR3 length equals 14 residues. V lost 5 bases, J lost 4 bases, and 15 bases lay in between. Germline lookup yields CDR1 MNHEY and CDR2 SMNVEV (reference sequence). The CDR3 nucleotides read TGTGCCAGCAGTCCGGGATCAGGGAATTACGAGCAGTACTTC. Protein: CASSPGSGNYEQYF.

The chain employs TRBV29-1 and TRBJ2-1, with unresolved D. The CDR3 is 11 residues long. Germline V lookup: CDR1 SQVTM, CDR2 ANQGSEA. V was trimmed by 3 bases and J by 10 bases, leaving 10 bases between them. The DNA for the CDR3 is TGCAGCGTTGAGGTAGGGCCAGAGCAGTTCTTC. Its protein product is CSVEVGPEQFF.

The CDR3: CASSASGDIFGNTIYF. CDR3 nucleotide sequence: TGTGCCAGCAGCGCGAGCGGGGACATCTTTGGAAACACCATATATTTT. This chain links TRBV9 with TRBJ1-3, with a weak D call TRBD1 (6 bases). Germline CDR1 SGDLS, CDR2 YYNGEE. The CDR3 sequence is 16 residues long. V was cut by 3 bases and J by 3 bases, with 16 bases left in between.

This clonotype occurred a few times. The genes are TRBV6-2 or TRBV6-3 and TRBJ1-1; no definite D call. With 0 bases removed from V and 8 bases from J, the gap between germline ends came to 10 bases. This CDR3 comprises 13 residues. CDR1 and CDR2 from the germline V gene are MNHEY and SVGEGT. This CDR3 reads CASSYSGREEAFF. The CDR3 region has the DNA TGTGCCAGCAGTTACTCGGGCCGCGAGGAAGCTTTCTTT.